This T cell receptor beta chain was recovered during a study of T cell changes during pregnancy in multiple sclerosis. Trimming cost V 5 bases and J 3 bases, with 8 bases left between them. The CDR3 loop spans 12 amino acids. In germline, CDR1 is LNHDA, CDR2 SQIVND (reference sequence). Some clones are missing from TCRdb's copy, which holds only in-frame ones; the method was immunoSEQ multiplex PCR. In the table there are approximately 130,000 clones, around 93% of which are singletons. This TCR derives from a female donor with multiple sclerosis, enrolled in a pregnancy study. Specimen: peripheral blood, collected before pregnancy. The chain recombines TRBV19 with TRBJ2-7; possible D gene TRBD1, 5 bases. CDR3 nucleotides: TGTGCCAGTAGTGATACAGGCTACGAGCAGTACTTC. This translates into CASSDTGYEQYF.